These 25 T cell receptor beta chains were sequenced from one sample in a study of beta chain features in type 1 diabetes. Study findings and constraints: Shorter TCRB CDR3s, moderately but significantly so, marked every one of the four CD4+ subsets in Type 1 diabetes patients.

The antigens of these receptors remain unknown. All of the isolated RNA was reverse transcribed, so expressed TCRB transcripts were sequenced. Assay used: immunoSEQ multiplex PCR; TCRdb lists only in-frame clones, some missing. The table has about 190,000 clones, 7.5% to 8.5% seen once. Source material: central memory CD4+ T cells from blood. These receptors all stem from a man aged 18-30 years with type 1 diabetes.

The chain has TRBV4-2 and TRBJ2-7; the D gene is possibly TRBD2 (6 bases). This CDR3 has 12 residues. V was trimmed by 3 bases and J by 3 bases, leaving 6 bases between them. Germline V gene sequence: CDR1 LGHNA, CDR2 YNFKEQ. CDR3 sequence: CASSQRDYEQYF. CDR3 in DNA: TGTGCCAGCAGCCAGCGGGACTACGAGCAGTACTTC.

V and J are TRBV20-1 and TRBJ2-1, with D possibly TRBD1 on 5 matching bases. The V gene lost 5 bases and the J gene lost 7 bases, with 9 bases spanning the gap. The length of the CDR3 is 11 residues. From germline, CDR1 is DFQATT and CDR2 SNEGSKA (reference sequence). The CDR3 sequence is CSAAGHNEQFF. DNA of the CDR3: TGCAGTGCTGCAGGACATAATGAGCAGTTCTTC.

The chain links TRBV19 to TRBJ2-3; 12 bases agree with TRBD2. The CDR3 sequence is 16 residues long. J was trimmed by 1 base and V by 7 bases; bases with no gene match: 6. Germline V gene sequence: CDR1 LNHDA, CDR2 SQIVND (reference sequence). The chain's CDR3 is CASMRRLAGGTDTQYF. The CDR3 DNA sequence: TGTGCCAGTATGAGGCGACTAGCGGGAGGCACAGATACGCAGTATTTT. Filled out from reference TRBV19 and TRBJ2-3, the complete variable domain reads DGGITQSPKYLFRKEGQNVTLSCEQNLNHDAMYWYRQDPGQGLRLIYYSQIVNDFQKGDIAEGYSVSREKKESFPLTVTSAQKNPTAFYLCASMRRLAGGTDTQYFGPGTRLTVL.

In this sample, this clone turned up a few times. The chain employs TRBV4-1 and TRBJ2-3, with unresolved D. Trimming pared 0 bases from V and 7 bases from J, leaving 11 bases between. This CDR3 is 14 amino acids long. Germline V gene lookup returns CDR1 MGHRA and CDR2 YSYEKL. The CDR3: CASSQDSQANTQYF. CDR3 DNA sequence: TGCGCCAGCAGCCAAGATTCCCAGGCAAATACGCAGTATTTT.

This clone appeared a few times. This sequence joins TRBV6-4 and TRBJ2-1; TRBD2 is a possible D gene (6 bases). Germline CDR1 is MRHNA and CDR2 is SNTAGT. The CDR3 contains 15 residues. The V and J ends lost 2 bases and 4 bases respectively, with 12 bases between them. CDR3 sequence reads: CASSDRLATYNEQFF. CDR3 DNA sequence: TGTGCCAGCAGTGACCGGCTAGCGACGTACAATGAGCAGTTCTTC.

V is TRBV9 and J is TRBJ2-5; weak D call: TRBD2 (6 bases). From germline, CDR1 is SGDLS and CDR2 YYNGEE. CDR3 size: 15 residues. V was shortened by 0 bases and J by 2 bases, with 11 bases between the two germline ends. Here the CDR3 reads CASSVDGRGQETQYF. DNA for the CDR3: TGTGCCAGCAGCGTAGATGGTCGGGGGCAAGAGACCCAGTACTTC.

The chain employs TRBV6-6 and TRBJ2-5; no clear D gene. Trimming stripped 8 bases from V and 2 bases from J, with 15 bases between. Germline values: CDR1 MNHNY, CDR2 SVGAGI (reference sequence). This CDR3 is 14 amino acids long. The CDR3 region is CASVSSVIQETQYF. The CDR3 nucleotides read TGTGCCAGCGTATCCTCGGTAATACAAGAGACCCAGTACTTC.

This clone occurred a few times. The CDR3 region is CASSITGSNQPQHF. CDR3 nucleotides: TGTGCCAGTAGTATAACAGGTAGCAATCAGCCCCAGCATTTT. This sequence joins TRBV19 and TRBJ1-5, with D maybe TRBD1 (5 bases). With 2 bases removed from V and 0 bases from J, the gap between germline ends came to 5 bases. This CDR3 has 14 amino acids. CDR1 and CDR2 (germline): LNHDA, SQIVND (reference sequence). Supplemented by reference TRBV19 and TRBJ1-5, the full variable domain reads DGGITQSPKYLFRKEGQNVTLSCEQNLNHDAMYWYRQDPGQGLRLIYYSQIVNDFQKGDIAEGYSVSREKKESFPLTVTSAQKNPTAFYLCASSITGSNQPQHFGDGTRLSIL.

A few counts support this clone. CDR3 DNA: TGTGCCAGCAGCTCCCCTTGGGGCTCCCCGACCCCCACGGATACGCAGTATTTT. As protein: CASSSPWGSPTPTDTQYF. The V gene is TRBV9, the J gene TRBJ2-3; tentatively, D is TRBD1 (5 bases). V shed 4 bases and J shed 6 bases, with 27 bases lying between them. The V gene's germline CDR1 is SGDLS and CDR2 YYNGEE. The CDR3 covers 18 residues.

The chain uses TRBV7-8 and TRBJ1-3, with a possible D match to TRBD1 (6 bases). From germline, CDR1 is SGHVS and CDR2 FQNEAQ. The CDR3 loop spans 15 amino acids. With 4 bases removed from V and 3 bases from J, the gap between germline ends came to 13 bases. The CDR3 spells CASSWGTGFGNTIYF. The CDR3, as DNA: TGTGCCAGCAGCTGGGGAACAGGGTTTGGAAACACCATATATTTT.

The chain combines TRBV30 with TRBJ2-2; 8 bases line up with TRBD1. CDR3 length: 15 amino acids. Germline V gene lookup returns CDR1 GTSNPN and CDR2 SVGIG (reference sequence). V shed 4 bases, J shed 6 bases, and the junction held 10 bases outside the gene matches. CDR3 amino acids: CAWILQGAHAGELFF. In DNA form, the CDR3 reads TGTGCCTGGATCCTCCAGGGGGCTCATGCCGGGGAGCTGTTTTTT.

The chain is built from TRBV2 and TRBJ2-3; 8 positions match TRBD2. V dropped 8 bases and J dropped 5; count of bases not matched to a gene: 9. CDR3 length: 14 residues. Per germline, CDR1 SNHLY and CDR2 FYNNEI. The DNA of the CDR3 is TGTGCCAGCCTCTGGACGCTAGCGGGAGATACGCAGTATTTT. Translation: CASLWTLAGDTQYF.

The CDR3 nucleotides are TGTGCCTGGAGTGTACGGGGGAGCGGGACCGGGGAGCTGTTTTTT. Amino acid sequence: CAWSVRGSGTGELFF. The J gene is TRBJ2-2, the V gene TRBV30, with a possible D match to TRBD2 (6 bases). CDR1 and CDR2 from the germline V gene are GTSNPN and SVGIG (reference sequence). The CDR3 runs 15 residues. The V end lost 0 bases, the J end lost 5 bases, and 13 bases lay between the germline ends.

This clone was counted a few times. This chain uses TRBV14 with TRBJ1-5; 11 bases match TRBD1. V gave up 2 bases and J gave up 2 bases; unmatched junction bases: 11. The CDR3 is 19 residues long. Germline V gene data show CDR1 as SGHDN and CDR2 as FVKESK. CDR3 DNA sequence: TGTGCCAGCAGCCAACCAGGACAGGGGGCGACGTTGGGCAATCAGCCCCAGCATTTT. It yields the protein CASSQPGQGATLGNQPQHF.

J is TRBJ2-5 and V is TRBV28; D is unresolved. Looked up from germline, CDR1 is MDHEN and CDR2 is SYDVKM. The CDR3 covers 15 residues. The V end was cut by 3 bases, the J end by 3 bases, with 14 bases between. Here the CDR3 DNA reads TGTGCCAGCAGTTTCATTAGGAGAGGTGAAGAGACCCAGTACTTC. Translation: CASSFIRRGEETQYF.

The table lists this clone with a few counts. The rearrangement uses TRBV29-1 and TRBJ2-2; the match to TRBD2 covers 8 bases. Germline V gives CDR1 SQVTM, CDR2 ANQGSEA. This CDR3 is 15 amino acids long. Losses at the gene ends were 4 bases for V and 4 bases for J; bases not matched to a gene: 8. CDR3 DNA sequence: TGCAGCGTTGCCTCACGGGCGGGAGGCACCGGGGAGCTGTTTTTT. Amino acids: CSVASRAGGTGELFF.

In its sample, this clone was seen a few times. The CDR3 sequence is CASSSPRGSGNTIYF. The CDR3 DNA is TGTGCCAGCAGCTCCCCCCGGGGCTCTGGAAACACCATATATTTT. This chain connects TRBV7-8 to TRBJ1-3; D unclear. CDR1 is SGHVS, CDR2 FQNEAQ, per germline. This CDR3 has 15 amino acids. The germline V and J ends were trimmed by 4 bases and 0 bases, with 10 bases remaining between them.

This clone was counted between two and nine times. This chain connects TRBV5-4 to TRBJ2-5; D not certain. In germline, CDR1 is SGHNT, CDR2 YYREEE (reference sequence). V lost 0 bases and J lost 2, with 5 bases in between. CDR3 size: 13 residues. The CDR3 nucleotides are TGTGCCAGCAGCTTGGACTTACAAGAGACCCAGTACTTC. Protein sequence: CASSLDLQETQYF. The full variable domain, in which reference TRBV5-4 and TRBJ2-5 provide the parts outside the CDR3, is ETGVTQSPTHLIKTRGQQVTLRCSSQSGHNTVSWYQQALGQGPQFIFQYYREEENGRGNFPPRFSGLQFPNYSSELNVNALELDDSALYLCASSLDLQETQYFGPGTRLLVL.

The genes are TRBV4-2 and TRBJ2-1; 8 bases agree with TRBD1. This CDR3 region has 14 residues. Germline values: CDR1 LGHNA, CDR2 YNFKEQ. Trimming at V came to 6 bases and at J to 8 bases, leaving 9 bases not matched to a gene. This chain's CDR3 is CASRPTGGNHEQFF. The DNA of the CDR3 is TGTGCCAGCAGACCAACAGGGGGTAACCATGAGCAGTTCTTC.

Written as DNA, the CDR3 is TGTGCCAGCAGCAAGGACGGACTGGCCCAAGAGACCCAGTACTTC. Its protein product is CASSKDGLAQETQYF. The rearrangement joins TRBV6-5 to TRBJ2-5; TRBD2 might be the D (5 bases). Trimming cost V 6 bases and J 1 base, with 15 bases left between them. CDR3 length: 15 residues. Germline CDR1 and CDR2: MNHEY and SVGAGI.

The V call is TRBV5-6, the J call TRBJ2-7, with D perhaps TRBD2 (5 bases). In germline, CDR1 is SGHDT, CDR2 YYEEEE. The CDR3 consists of 15 residues. Trimming took off 4 bases at V and 6 bases at J, with 20 bases between the two ends. The CDR3 region has the DNA TGTGCCAGCAGCACCCCCACGGGATCCCTGGCCGAGCAGTACTTC. Its protein is CASSTPTGSLAEQYF.

This clone was counted between two and nine times. The chain recombines TRBV27 with TRBJ1-3; 7 bases agree with TRBD1. The V gene's germline CDR1 is MNHEY and CDR2 SMNVEV (reference sequence). This CDR3 is 14 amino acids long. Trimming cost V 6 bases and J 6 bases; bases outside gene matches: 8. In DNA form, the CDR3 reads TGTGCCAGCAGCCCACAGGGGAATCCAAACACCATATATTTT. It encodes CASSPQGNPNTIYF.

This chain links TRBV7-9 with TRBJ1-5; tentatively, D is TRBD1 (5 bases). The CDR3 has 14 amino acids. Looked up from germline, CDR1 is SEHNR and CDR2 is FQNEAQ (reference sequence). The V gene lost 2 bases and the J gene lost 7 bases, with 12 bases spanning the gap. CDR3 amino acids: CASSLMQGGQPQHF. Here the CDR3 DNA reads TGTGCCAGCAGCTTAATGCAGGGAGGACAGCCCCAGCATTTT.

This clone was seen more than once but under ten times. Different DNA sequences within this sample yield the same CDR3. The chain carries TRBV5-6 and TRBJ1-2; possibly TRBD1 for D (5 bases). V was clipped by 0 bases and J by 7 bases, with 13 bases between them. Germline V gives CDR1 SGHDT, CDR2 YYEEEE. CDR3 size: 14 residues. CDR3 protein: CASSLGSGSSGYTF. DNA for the CDR3: TGTGCCAGCAGCTTGGGATCAGGGTCTTCTGGCTACACCTTC.

This clone has just a few counts. The chain carries TRBV27 and TRBJ1-2, with 9 positions matching TRBD1. V trimming: 4 bases; J trimming: 5 bases; junction bases outside the gene matches: 2. The CDR3 totals 13 residues. Germline lookup yields CDR1 MNHEY and CDR2 SMNVEV (reference sequence). The CDR3 loop is CASSSTGGYGYTF. CDR3 coding DNA: TGTGCCAGCAGTTCGACAGGGGGGTATGGCTACACCTTC.